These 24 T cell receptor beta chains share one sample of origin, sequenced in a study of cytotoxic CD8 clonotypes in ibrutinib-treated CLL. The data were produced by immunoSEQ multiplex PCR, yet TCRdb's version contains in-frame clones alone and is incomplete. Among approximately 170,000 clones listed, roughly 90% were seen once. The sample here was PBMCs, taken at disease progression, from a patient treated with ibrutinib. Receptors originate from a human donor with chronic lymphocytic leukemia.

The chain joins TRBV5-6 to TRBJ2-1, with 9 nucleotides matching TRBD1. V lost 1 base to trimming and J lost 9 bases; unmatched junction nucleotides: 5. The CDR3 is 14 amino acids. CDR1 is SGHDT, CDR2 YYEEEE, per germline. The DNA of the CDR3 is TGTGCCAGCAGCTTGCAACAGGGGGCCGGTGAGCAGTTCTTC. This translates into CASSLQQGAGEQFF.

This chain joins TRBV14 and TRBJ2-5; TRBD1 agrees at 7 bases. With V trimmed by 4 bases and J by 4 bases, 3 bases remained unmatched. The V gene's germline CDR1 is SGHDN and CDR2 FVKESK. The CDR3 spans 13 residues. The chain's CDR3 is CASSPRQGETQYF. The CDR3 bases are TGTGCCAGCAGCCCCCGACAGGGAGAGACCCAGTACTTC.

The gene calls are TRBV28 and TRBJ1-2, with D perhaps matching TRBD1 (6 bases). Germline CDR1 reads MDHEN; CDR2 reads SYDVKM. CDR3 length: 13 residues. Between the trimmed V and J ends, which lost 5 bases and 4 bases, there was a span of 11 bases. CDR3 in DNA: TGTGCCAGCAGTGCCACAGGGCTCTATGGCTACACCTTC. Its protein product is CASSATGLYGYTF.

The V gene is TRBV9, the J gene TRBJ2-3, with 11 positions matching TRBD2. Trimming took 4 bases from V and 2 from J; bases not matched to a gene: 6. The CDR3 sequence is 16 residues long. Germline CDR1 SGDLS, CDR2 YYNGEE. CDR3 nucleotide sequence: TGTGCCAGCAGCACCCCGGGACTAGCGGACACAGATACGCAGTATTTT. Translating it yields CASSTPGLADTDTQYF.

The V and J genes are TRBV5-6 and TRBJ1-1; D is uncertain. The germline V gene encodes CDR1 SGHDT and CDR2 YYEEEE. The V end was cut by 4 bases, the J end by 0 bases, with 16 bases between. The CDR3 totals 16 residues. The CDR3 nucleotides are TGTGCCAGCAGCCGACCGTTGTTAAGGTTGAACACTGAAGCTTTCTTT. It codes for CASSRPLLRLNTEAFF.

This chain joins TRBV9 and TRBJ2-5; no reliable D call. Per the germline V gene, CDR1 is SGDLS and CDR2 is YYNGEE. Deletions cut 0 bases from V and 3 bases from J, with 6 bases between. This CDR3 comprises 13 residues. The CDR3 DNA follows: TGTGCCAGCAGCGTAGGTTCAGAAGAGACCCAGTACTTC. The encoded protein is CASSVGSEETQYF.

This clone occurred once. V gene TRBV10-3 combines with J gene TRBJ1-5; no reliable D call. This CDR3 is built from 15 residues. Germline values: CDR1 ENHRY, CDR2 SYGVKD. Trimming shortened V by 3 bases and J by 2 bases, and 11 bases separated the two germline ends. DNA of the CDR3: TGTGCCATCAGTGAAGGCAACGCCGGCAATCAGCCCCAGCATTTT. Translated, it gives CAISEGNAGNQPQHF.

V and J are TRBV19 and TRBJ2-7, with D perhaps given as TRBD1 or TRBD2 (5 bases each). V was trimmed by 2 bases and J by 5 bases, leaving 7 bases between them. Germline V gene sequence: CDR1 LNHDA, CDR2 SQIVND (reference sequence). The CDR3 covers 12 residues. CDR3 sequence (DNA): TGTGCCAGTAGTATATGGGGGAACGAGCAGTACTTC. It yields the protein CASSIWGNEQYF.

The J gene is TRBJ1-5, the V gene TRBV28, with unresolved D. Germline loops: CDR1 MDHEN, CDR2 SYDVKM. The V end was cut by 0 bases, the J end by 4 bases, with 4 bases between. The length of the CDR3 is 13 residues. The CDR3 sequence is CASSLWVNQPQHF. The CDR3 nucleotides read TGTGCCAGCAGTTTATGGGTGAATCAGCCCCAGCATTTT.

Here the CDR3 reads CASSLEPGRSVNTEAFF. DNA for the CDR3: TGTGCCAGCAGCTTGGAACCCGGGCGTTCGGTGAACACTGAAGCTTTCTTT. The chain employs TRBV7-6 and TRBJ1-1; no definite D call. V was shortened by 3 bases and J by 0 bases, with 17 bases between the two germline ends. CDR1 and CDR2 (germline): SGHVS, FNYEAQ. This CDR3 has 17 residues.

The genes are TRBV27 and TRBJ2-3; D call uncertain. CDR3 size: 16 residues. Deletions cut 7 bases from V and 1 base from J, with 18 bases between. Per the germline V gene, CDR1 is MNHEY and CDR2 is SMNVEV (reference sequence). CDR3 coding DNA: TGTGCCAGCACCGTTAGATCCCTCCGGGGCACAGATACGCAGTATTTT. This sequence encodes CASTVRSLRGTDTQYF.

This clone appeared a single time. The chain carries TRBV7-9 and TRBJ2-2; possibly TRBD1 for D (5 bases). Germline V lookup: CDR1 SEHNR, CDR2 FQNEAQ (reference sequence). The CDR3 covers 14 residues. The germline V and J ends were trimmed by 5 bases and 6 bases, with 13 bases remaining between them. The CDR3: CASSPTQGSGELFF. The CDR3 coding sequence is TGTGCCAGCAGCCCAACCCAGGGTTCCGGGGAGCTGTTTTTT.

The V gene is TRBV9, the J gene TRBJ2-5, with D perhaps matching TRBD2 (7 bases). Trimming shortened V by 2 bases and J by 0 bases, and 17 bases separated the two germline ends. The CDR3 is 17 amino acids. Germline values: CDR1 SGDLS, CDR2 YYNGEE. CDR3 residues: CASSVLGGGGYQETQYF. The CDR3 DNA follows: TGTGCCAGCAGCGTTTTAGGGGGAGGGGGTTACCAAGAGACCCAGTACTTC.

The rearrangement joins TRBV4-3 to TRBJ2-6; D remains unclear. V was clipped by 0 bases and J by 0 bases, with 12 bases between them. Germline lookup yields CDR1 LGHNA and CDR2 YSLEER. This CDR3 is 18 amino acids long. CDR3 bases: TGCGCCAGCAGCCAAGATGAAGAGGCCCTCTCTGGGGCCAACGTCCTGACTTTC. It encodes CASSQDEEALSGANVLTF.

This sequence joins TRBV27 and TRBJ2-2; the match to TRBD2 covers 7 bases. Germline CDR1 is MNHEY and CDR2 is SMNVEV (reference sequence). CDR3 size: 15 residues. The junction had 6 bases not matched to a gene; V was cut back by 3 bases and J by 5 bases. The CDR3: CASSLKRRGTGELFF. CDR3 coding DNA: TGTGCCAGCAGTTTGAAGCGGCGGGGGACCGGGGAGCTGTTTTTT.

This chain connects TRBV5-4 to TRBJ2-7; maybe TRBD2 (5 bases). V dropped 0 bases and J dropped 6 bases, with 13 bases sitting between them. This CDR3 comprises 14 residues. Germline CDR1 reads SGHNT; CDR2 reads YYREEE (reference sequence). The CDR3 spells CASSLVRSRGEQYF. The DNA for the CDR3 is TGTGCCAGCAGCTTGGTTCGGTCCCGGGGCGAGCAGTACTTC.

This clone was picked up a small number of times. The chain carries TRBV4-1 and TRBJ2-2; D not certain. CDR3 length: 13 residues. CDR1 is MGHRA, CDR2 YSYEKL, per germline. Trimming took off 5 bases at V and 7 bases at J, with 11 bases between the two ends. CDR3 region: CASSRATGGELFF. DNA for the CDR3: TGCGCCAGCAGCAGGGCAACGGGCGGGGAGCTGTTTTTT.

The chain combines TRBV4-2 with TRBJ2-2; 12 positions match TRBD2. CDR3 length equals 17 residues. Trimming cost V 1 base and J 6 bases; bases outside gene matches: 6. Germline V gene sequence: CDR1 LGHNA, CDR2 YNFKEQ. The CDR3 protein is CASSQAPGLAGPGELFF. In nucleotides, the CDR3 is TGTGCCAGCAGCCAAGCACCGGGACTAGCGGGCCCCGGGGAGCTGTTTTTT.

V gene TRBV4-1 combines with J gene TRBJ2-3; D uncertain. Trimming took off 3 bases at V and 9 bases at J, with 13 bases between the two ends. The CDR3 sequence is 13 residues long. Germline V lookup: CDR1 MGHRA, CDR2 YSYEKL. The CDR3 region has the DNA TGCGCCAGCAGCCAGGGATATGATTTCACGCAGTATTTT. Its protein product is CASSQGYDFTQYF.

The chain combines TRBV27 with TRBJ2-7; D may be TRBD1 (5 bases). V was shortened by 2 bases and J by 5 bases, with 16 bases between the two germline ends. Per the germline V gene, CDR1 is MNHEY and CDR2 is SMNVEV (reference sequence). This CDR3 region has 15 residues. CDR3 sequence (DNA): TGTGCCAGCAGTTTAGCGGCAGGGATATATGACGAGCAGTACTTC. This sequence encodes CASSLAAGIYDEQYF.

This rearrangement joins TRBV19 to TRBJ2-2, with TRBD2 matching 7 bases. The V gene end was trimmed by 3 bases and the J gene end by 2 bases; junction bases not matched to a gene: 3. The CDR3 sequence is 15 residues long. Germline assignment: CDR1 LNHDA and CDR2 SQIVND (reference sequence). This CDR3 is CASSMLADNTGELFF. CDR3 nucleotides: TGTGCCAGTAGTATGCTAGCGGATAACACCGGGGAGCTGTTTTTT.

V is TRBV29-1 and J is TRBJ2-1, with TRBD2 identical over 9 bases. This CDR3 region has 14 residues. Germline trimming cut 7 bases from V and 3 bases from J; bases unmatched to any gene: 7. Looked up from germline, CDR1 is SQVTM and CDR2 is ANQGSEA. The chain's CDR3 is CSDTLAGLYNEQFF. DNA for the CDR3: TGCAGCGACACCCTAGCGGGACTCTACAATGAGCAGTTCTTC.

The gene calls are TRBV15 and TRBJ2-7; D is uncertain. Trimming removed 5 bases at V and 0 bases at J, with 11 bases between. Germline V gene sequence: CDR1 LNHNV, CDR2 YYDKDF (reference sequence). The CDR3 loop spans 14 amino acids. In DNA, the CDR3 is TGTGCCACCAGCTGGGCCTACGGCTCCTACGAGCAGTACTTC. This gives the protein CATSWAYGSYEQYF.

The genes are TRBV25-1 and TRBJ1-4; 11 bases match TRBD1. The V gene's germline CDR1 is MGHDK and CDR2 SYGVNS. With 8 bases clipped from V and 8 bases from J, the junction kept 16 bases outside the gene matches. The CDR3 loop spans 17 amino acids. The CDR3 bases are TGTGCCAGCTCGTCCGGGACAGGGGGGGTTCTCGGCGAAAAACTGTTTTTT. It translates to CASSSGTGGVLGEKLFF.